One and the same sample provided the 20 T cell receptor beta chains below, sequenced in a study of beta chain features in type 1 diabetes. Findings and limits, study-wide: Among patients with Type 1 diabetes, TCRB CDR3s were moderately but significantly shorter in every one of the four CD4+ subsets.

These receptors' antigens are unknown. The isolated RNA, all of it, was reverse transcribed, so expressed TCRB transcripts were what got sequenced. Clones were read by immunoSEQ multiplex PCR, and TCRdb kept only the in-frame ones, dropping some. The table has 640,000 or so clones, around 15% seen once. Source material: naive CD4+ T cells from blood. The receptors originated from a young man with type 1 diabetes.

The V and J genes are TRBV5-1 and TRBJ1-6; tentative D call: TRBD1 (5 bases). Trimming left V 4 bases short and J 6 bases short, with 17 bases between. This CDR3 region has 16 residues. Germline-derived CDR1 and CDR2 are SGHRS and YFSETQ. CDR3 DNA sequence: TGCGCCAGCAGCCAATACATCCAGGGAGGTAATTCACCCCTCCACTTT. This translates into CASSQYIQGGNSPLHF.

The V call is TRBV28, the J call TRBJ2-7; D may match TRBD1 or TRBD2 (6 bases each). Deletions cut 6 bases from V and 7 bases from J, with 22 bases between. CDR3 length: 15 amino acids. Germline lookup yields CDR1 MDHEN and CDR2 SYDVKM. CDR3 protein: CASSRRGDARWEQYF. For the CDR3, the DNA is TGTGCCAGCAGCAGAAGGGGGGACGCTAGGTGGGAGCAGTACTTC.

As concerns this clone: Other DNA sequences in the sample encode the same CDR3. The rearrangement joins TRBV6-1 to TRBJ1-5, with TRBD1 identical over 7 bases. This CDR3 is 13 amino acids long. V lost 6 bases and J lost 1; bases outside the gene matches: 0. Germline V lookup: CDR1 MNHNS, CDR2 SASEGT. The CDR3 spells CASRQGSNQPQHF. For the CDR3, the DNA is TGTGCCAGCAGACAGGGGAGCAATCAGCCCCAGCATTTT.

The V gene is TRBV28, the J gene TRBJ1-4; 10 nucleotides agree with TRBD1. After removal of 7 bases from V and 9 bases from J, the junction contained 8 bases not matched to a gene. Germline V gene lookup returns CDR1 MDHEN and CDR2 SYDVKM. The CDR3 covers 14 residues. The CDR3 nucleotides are TGTGCCAGCACCCCGGGACAGGGGTTGAAAAAACTGTTTTTT. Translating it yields CASTPGQGLKKLFF.

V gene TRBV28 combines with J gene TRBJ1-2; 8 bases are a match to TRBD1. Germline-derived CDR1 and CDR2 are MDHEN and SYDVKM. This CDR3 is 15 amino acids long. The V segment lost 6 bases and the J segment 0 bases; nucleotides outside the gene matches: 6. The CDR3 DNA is TGTGCCAGCAGACGCGAGACAGGGGCTAACTATGGCTACACCTTC. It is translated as CASRRETGANYGYTF.

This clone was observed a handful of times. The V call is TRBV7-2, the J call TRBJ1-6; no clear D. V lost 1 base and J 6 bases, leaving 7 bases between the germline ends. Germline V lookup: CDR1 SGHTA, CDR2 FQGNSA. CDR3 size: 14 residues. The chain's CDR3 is CASSLGGFNSPLHF. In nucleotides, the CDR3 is TGTGCCAGCAGCTTAGGCGGATTTAATTCACCCCTCCACTTT.

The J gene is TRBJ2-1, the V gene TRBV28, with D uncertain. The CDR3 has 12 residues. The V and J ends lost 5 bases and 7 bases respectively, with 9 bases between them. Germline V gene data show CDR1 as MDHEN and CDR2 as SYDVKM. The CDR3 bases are TGTGCCAGCAGTCCCCTCGGGAATGAGCAGTTCTTC. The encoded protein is CASSPLGNEQFF.

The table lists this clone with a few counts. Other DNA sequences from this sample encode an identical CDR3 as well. CDR3 DNA: TGTGCCAGCAGCCCTGACAGCACAGATACGCAGTATTTT. As protein: CASSPDSTDTQYF. The rearrangement joins TRBV2 to TRBJ2-3, with D uncertain. The CDR3 runs to 13 residues. Germline CDR1 reads SNHLY; CDR2 reads FYNNEI. V was pared by 6 bases and J by 0 bases, with 7 bases between.

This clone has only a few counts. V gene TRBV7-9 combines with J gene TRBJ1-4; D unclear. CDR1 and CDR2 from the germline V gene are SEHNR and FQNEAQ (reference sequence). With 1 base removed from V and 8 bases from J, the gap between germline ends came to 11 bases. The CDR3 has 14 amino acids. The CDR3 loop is CASSLVMVGEKLFF. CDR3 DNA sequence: TGTGCCAGCAGCTTAGTGATGGTAGGGGAAAAACTGTTTTTT. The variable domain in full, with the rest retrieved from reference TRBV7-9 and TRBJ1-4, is DTGVSQNPRHKITKRGQNVTFRCDPISEHNRLYWYRQTLGQGPEFLTYFQNEAQLEKSRLLSDRFSAERPKGSFSTLEIQRTEQGDSAMYLCASSLVMVGEKLFFGSGTQLSVL.

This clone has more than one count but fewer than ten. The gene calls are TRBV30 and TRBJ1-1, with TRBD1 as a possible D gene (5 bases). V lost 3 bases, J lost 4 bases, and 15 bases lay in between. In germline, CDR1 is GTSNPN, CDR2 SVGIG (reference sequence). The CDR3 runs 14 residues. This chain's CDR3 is CAWREGGESTEAFF. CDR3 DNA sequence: TGTGCCTGGAGGGAGGGAGGGGAGAGCACTGAAGCTTTCTTT.

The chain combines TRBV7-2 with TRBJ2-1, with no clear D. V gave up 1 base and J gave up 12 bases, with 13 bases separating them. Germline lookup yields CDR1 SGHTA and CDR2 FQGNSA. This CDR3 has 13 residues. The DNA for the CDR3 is TGTGCCAGCAGCTTAGAGTTGATTCTTGGGCAGTTCTTC. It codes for CASSLELILGQFF.

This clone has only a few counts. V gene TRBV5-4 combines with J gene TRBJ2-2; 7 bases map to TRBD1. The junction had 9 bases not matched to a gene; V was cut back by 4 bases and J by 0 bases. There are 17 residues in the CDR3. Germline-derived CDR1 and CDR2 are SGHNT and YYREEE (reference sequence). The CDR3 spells CASSLVRGTANTGELFF. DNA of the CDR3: TGTGCCAGCAGCCTGGTGCGTGGGACAGCGAACACCGGGGAGCTGTTTTTT.

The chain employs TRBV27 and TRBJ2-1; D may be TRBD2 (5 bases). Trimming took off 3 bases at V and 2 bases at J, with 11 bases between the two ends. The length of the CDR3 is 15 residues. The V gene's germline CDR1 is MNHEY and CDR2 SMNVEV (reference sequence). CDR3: CASSFGVGAYNEQFF. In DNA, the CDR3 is TGTGCCAGCAGTTTCGGGGTGGGTGCCTACAATGAGCAGTTCTTC.

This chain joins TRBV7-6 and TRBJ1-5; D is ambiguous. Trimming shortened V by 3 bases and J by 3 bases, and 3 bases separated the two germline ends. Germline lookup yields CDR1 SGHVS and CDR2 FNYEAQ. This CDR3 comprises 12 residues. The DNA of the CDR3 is TGTGCCAGCAGCTTTTACAATCAGCCCCAGCATTTT. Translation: CASSFYNQPQHF.

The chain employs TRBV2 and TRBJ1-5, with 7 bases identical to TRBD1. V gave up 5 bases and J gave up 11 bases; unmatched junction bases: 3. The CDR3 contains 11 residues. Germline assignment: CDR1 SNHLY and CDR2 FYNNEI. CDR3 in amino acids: CASSLQGTQHF. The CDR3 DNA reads TGTGCCAGCAGTTTACAGGGGACCCAGCATTTT. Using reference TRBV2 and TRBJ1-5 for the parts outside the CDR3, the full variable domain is EPEVTQTPSHQVTQMGQEVILRCVPISNHLYFYWYRQILGQKVEFLVSFYNNEISEKSEIFDDQFSVERPDGSNFTLKIRSTKLEDSAMYFCASSLQGTQHFGDGTRLSIL.

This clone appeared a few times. The CDR3 DNA reads TGTGCCAGCAGCCCGGGACAGGGAGCCGGGGAGCTGTTTTTT. Amino acid sequence: CASSPGQGAGELFF. The J gene is TRBJ2-2, the V gene TRBV11-1, with 9 bases that match TRBD1. From germline, CDR1 is SGHAT and CDR2 FQDESV (reference sequence). CDR3 size: 14 residues. V lost 5 bases and J lost 6; bases outside the gene matches: 4.

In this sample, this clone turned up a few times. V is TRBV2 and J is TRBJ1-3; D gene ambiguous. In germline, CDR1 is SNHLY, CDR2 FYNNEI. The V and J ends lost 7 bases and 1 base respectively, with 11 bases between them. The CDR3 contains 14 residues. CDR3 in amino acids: CASTLQRSGNTIYF. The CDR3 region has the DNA TGTGCCAGCACGTTACAGCGGTCTGGAAACACCATATATTTT.

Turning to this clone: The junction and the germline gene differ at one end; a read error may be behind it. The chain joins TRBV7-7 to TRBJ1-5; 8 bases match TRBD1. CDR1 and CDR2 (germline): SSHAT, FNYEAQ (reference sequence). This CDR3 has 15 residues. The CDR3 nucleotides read TGTGCTAGCAGCAGGACAGGGTTGGGCAATCAGCCCCAGCATTTT. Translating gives CASSRTGLGNQPQHF.

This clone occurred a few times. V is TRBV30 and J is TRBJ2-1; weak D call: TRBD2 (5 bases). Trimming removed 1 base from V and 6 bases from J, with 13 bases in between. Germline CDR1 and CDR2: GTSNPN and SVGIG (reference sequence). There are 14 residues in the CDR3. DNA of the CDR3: TGTGCCTGGAGTGCCCATTCCGGGATCAATGAGCAGTTCTTC. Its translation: CAWSAHSGINEQFF.

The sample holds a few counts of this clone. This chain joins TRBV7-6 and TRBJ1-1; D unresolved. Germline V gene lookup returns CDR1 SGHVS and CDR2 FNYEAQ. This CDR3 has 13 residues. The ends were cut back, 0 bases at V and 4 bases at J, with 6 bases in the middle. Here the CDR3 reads CASSLARGTEAFF. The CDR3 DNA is TGTGCCAGCAGCTTAGCCCGCGGCACTGAAGCTTTCTTT.